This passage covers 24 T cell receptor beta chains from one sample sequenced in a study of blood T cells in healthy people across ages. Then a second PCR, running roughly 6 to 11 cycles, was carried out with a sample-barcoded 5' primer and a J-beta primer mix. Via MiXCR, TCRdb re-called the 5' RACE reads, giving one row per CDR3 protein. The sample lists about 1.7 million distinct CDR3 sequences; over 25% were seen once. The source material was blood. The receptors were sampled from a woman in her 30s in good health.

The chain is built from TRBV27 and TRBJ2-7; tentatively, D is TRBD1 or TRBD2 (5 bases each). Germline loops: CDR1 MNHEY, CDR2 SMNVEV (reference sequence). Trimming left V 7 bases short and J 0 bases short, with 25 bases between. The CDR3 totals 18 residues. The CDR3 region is CASNSLIPRGPSSYEQYF. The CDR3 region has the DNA TGTGCCAGCAACTCCCTGATCCCTCGGGGCCCGAGCTCCTACGAGCAGTACTTC.

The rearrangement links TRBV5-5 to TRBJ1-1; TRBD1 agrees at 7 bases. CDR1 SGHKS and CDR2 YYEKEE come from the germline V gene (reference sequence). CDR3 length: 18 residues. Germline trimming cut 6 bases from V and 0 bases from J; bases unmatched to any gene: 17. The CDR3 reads CASTIRQGQRQMNTEAFF. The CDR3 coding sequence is TGTGCCAGCACCATAAGACAGGGACAAAGGCAGATGAACACTGAAGCTTTCTTT.

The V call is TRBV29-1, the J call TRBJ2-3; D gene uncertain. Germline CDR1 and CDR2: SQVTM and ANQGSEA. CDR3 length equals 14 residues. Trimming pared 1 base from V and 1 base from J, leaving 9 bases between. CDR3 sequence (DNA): TGCAGCGTTGAAGCGCGAGTCGGCACAGATACGCAGTATTTT. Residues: CSVEARVGTDTQYF.

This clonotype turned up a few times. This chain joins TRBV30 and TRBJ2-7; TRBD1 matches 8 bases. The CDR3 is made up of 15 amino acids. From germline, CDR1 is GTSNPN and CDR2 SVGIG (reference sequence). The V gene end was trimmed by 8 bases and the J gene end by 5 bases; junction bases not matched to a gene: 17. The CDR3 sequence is CAGANQGAPGNEQYF. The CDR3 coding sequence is TGTGCCGGGGCTAACCAGGGGGCGCCGGGGAACGAGCAGTACTTC.

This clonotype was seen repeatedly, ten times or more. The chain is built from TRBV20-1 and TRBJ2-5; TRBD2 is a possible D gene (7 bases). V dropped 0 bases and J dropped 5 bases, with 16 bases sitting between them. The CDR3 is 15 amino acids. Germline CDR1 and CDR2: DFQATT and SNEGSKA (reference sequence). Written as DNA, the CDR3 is TGCAGTGCTAGAGATCTGAGGGGGGGGGCCGAGACCCAGTACTTC. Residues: CSARDLRGGAETQYF.

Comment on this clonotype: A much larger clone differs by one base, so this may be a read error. The CDR3 bases are TGTGCCAGCAGTTTTGCGAGACAGCTCCAGCATTTT. This sequence encodes CASSFARQLQHF. V usage is TRBV12-3 or TRBV12-4 and J usage is TRBJ1-5, with D maybe TRBD1 (5 bases). This CDR3 region has 12 residues.

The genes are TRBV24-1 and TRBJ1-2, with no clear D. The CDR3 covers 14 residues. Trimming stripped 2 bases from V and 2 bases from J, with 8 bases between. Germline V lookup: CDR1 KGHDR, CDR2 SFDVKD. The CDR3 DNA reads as TGTGCCACCAGTGATTCCGACAACAACTATGGCTACACCTTC. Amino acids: CATSDSDNNYGYTF.

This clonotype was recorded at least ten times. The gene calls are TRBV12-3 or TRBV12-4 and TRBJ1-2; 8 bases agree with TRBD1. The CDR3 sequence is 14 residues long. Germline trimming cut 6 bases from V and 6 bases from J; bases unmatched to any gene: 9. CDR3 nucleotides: TGTGCCAGCAGCCGAACCTCGACAGGGGATGGCTACACCTTC. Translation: CASSRTSTGDGYTF.

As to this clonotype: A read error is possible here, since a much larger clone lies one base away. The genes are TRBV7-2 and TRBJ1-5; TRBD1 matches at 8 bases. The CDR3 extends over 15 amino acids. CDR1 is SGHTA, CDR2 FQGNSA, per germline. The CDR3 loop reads CASSPDRVENQPRHF. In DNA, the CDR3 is TGTGCCAGCAGCCCGGACAGGGTAGAGAATCAGCCCCGGCATTTT. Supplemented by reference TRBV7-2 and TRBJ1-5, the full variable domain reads GAGVSQSPSNKVTEKGKDVELRCDPISGHTALYWYRQSLGQGLEFLIYFQGNSAPDKSGLPSDRFSAERTGGSVSTLTIQRTQQEDSAVYLCASSPDRVENQPRHFGDGTRLSIL.

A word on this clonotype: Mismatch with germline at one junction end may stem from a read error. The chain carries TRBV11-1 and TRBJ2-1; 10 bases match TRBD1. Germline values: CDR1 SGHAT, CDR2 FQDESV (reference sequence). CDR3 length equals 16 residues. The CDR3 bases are TGTGCCAGCAGCTTAGGAGGACAGGGGGGCTACAATGAGCAGTTATTC. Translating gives CASSLGGQGGYNEQLF.

The CDR3 sequence is CASSFFGTAGGEQYF. The DNA of the CDR3 is TGTGCCAGCAGCTTTTTCGGGACAGCGGGGGGGGAGCAGTACTTC. This chain joins TRBV7-2 and TRBJ2-5, with 10 positions matching TRBD2. The CDR3 has 15 residues. Germline V CDR1 and CDR2: SGHTA, FQGNSA. After removal of 3 bases from V and 11 bases from J, the junction contained 12 bases not matched to a gene.

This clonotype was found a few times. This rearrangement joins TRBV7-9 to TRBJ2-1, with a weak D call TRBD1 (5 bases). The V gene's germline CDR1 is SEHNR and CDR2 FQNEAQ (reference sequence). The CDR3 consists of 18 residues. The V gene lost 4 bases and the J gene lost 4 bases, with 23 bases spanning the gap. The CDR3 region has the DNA TGTGCCAGCAGCTCCCTAGGCCAGTCCTGGACACGGTACAATGAGCAGTTCTTC. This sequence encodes CASSSLGQSWTRYNEQFF.

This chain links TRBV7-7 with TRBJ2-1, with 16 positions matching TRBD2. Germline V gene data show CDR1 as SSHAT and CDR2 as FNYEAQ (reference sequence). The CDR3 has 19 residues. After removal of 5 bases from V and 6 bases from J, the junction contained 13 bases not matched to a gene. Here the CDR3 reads CASSLKPGLAGGPSNEQFF. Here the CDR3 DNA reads TGTGCCAGCAGCCTTAAGCCGGGACTAGCGGGGGGGCCTAGCAATGAGCAGTTCTTC.

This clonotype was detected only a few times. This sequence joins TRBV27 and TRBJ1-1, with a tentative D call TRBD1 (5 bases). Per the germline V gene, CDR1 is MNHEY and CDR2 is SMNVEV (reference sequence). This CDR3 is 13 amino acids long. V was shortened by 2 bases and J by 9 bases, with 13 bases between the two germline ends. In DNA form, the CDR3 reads TGTGCCAGCAGTTTAGGGCTAGGGGCCAAAGCTTTCTTT. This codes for CASSLGLGAKAFF.

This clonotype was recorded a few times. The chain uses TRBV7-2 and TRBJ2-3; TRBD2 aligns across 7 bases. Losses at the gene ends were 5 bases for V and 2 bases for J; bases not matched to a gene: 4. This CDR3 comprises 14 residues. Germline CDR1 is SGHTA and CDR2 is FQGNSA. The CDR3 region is CASSHRDYTDTQYF. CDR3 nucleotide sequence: TGTGCCAGCAGCCATCGGGACTACACAGATACGCAGTATTTT.

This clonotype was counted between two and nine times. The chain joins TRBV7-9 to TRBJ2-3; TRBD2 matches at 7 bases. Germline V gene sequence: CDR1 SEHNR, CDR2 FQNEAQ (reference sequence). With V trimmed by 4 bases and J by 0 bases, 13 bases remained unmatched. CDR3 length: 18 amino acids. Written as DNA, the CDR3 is TGTGCCAGCAGCTCCCCCGTTCAGCTGGGGGGGAGCACAGATACGCAGTATTTT. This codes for CASSSPVQLGGSTDTQYF.

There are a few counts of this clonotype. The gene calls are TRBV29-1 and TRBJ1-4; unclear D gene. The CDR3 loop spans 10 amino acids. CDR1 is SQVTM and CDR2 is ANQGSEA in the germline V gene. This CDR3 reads CRSWGEKLFF. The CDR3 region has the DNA TGCAGATCTTGGGGTGAAAAACTGTTTTTT. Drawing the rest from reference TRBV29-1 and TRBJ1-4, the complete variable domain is SAVISQKPSRDICQRGTSLTIQCQVDSQVTMMFWYRQQPGQSLTLIATANQGSEATYESGFVIDKFPISRPNLTFSTLTVSNMSPEDSSIYLCRSWGEKLFFGSGTQLSVL.

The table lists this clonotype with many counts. The CDR3 is CASSQVGRRGSYEQYF. Here the CDR3 DNA reads TGTGCCAGCAGCCAAGTAGGTAGGAGGGGCTCGTACGAGCAGTACTTC. The V call is TRBV3-1, the J call TRBJ2-7, with D possibly matching TRBD2 (6 bases). CDR1 is LGHDT and CDR2 is YNNKEL in the germline V gene (reference sequence). Trimming took off 1 base at V and 4 bases at J, with 17 bases between the two ends. The CDR3 length is 16 residues.

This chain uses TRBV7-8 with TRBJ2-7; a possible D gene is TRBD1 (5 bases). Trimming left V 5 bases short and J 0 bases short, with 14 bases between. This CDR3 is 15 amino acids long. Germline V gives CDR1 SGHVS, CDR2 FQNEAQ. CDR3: CASSKTGRDSYEQYF. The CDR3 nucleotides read TGTGCCAGCAGCAAAACGGGCAGGGACTCCTACGAGCAGTACTTC.

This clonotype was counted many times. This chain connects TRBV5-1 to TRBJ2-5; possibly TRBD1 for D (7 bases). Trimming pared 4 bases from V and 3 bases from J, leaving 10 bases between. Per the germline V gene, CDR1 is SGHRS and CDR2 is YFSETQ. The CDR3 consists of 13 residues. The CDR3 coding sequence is TGCGCCAGCAGCGGCGGGACAGAAGAGACCCAGTACTTC. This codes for CASSGGTEETQYF. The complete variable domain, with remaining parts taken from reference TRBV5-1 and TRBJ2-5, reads KAGVTQTPRYLIKTRGQQVTLSCSPISGHRSVSWYQQTPGQGLQFLFEYFSETQRNKGNFPGRFSGRQFSNSRSEMNVSTLELGDSALYLCASSGGTEETQYFGPGTRLLVL.

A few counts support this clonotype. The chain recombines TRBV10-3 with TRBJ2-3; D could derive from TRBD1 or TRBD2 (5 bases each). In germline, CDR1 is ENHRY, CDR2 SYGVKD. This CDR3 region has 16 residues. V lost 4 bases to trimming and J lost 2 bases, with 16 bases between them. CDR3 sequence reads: CAISGTRDGTTDTQYF. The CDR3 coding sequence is TGTGCCATCAGTGGGACGAGGGACGGAACCACAGATACGCAGTATTTT.

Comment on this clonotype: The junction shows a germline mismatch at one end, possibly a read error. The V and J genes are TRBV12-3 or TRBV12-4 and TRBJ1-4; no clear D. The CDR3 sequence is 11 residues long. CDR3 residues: CASTVFGKPFF. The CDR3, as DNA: TGTGCCAGCACGGTATTCGGAAAACCGTTTTTT.

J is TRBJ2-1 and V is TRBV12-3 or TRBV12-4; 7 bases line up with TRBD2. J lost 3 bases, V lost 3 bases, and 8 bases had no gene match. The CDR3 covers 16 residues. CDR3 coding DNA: TGTGCCAGCAGTTTTGGGCCGCGGGGGAGCTACAATGAGCAGTTCTTC. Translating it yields CASSFGPRGSYNEQFF.

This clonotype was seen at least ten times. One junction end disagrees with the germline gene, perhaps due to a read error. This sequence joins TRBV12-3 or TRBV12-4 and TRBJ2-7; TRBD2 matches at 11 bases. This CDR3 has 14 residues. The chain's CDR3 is CASSLAGGGVEQYF. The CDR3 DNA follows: TGTGCCAGCAGCTTAGCGGGGGGGGGTGTGGAGCAGTACTTC.